The 26 T cell receptor beta chains below all came from one sample that was sequenced in a study of brain T cells in children with intractable seizures. The method was immunoSEQ multiplex PCR; TCRdb's version includes in-frame clones alone and lacks a portion of them. The sample contains hundreds of thousands of clones, roughly 93% of which appear only once. Time point defined: blood from clinic visit 5 months post-surgery; TSC patient then seizure free. Sequencing was performed on peripheral blood, taken 5 to 6 months after surgery. These receptors were collected from a boy younger than two with tuberous sclerosis and intractable seizures.

This chain connects TRBV18 to TRBJ2-1; 7 bases fit TRBD1. Looked up from germline, CDR1 is KGHSH and CDR2 is LQKENI. V was pared by 5 bases and J by 12 bases, with 10 bases of the junction left unmatched. The length of the CDR3 is 13 residues. The CDR3 DNA reads TGTGCCAGCTCAGGATCCGGGACAGAAGGGCAGTTCTTC. Translation gives CASSGSGTEGQFF.

The sample holds one count of this clone. The J gene is TRBJ1-4, the V gene TRBV27; unclear D gene. CDR1 MNHEY and CDR2 SMNVEV come from the germline V gene (reference sequence). CDR3 length: 14 amino acids. V lost 2 bases to trimming and J lost 8 bases, with 12 bases between them. The CDR3 reads CASSLGSPGEKLFF. The CDR3 coding sequence is TGTGCCAGCAGTTTAGGCAGCCCTGGGGAAAAACTGTTTTTT.

The J gene is TRBJ1-6, the V gene TRBV2; 10 bases are shared with TRBD1. Germline V lookup: CDR1 SNHLY, CDR2 FYNNEI. V dropped 6 bases and J dropped 7; count of bases not matched to a gene: 3. The CDR3 is made up of 14 amino acids. The chain's CDR3 is CASRRTGGNSPLHF. The CDR3 nucleotides are TGTGCCAGCAGGCGGACAGGGGGAAATTCACCCCTCCACTTT.

The count of this clone is one. The chain combines TRBV4-1 with TRBJ2-1, with 10 nucleotides matching TRBD2. This CDR3 is built from 16 residues. The trim removed 0 bases at V and 4 bases at J, leaving 3 bases unmatched. Germline V gene data show CDR1 as MGHRA and CDR2 as YSYEKL. CDR3 protein: CASSQDPAGGYNEQFF. CDR3 DNA sequence: TGCGCCAGCAGCCAAGATCCAGCGGGAGGGTACAATGAGCAGTTCTTC.

The chain uses TRBV6-6 and TRBJ1-5; D gene unclear. The V and J ends lost 6 bases and 4 bases respectively, with 10 bases between them. The CDR3 has 13 residues. Germline V gene lookup returns CDR1 MNHNY and CDR2 SVGAGI (reference sequence). The CDR3 here is CASSPWLNQPQHF. CDR3 nucleotide sequence: TGTGCCAGCAGCCCGTGGTTAAATCAGCCCCAGCATTTT.

The rearrangement joins TRBV4-1 to TRBJ2-7, with D possibly matching TRBD1 (6 bases). The germline V gene encodes CDR1 MGHRA and CDR2 YSYEKL. This CDR3 region has 15 residues. Trimming removed 0 bases from V and 1 base from J, with 10 bases in between. DNA of the CDR3: TGCGCCAGCAGCCAAGAGTACAGGGCTTCCTACGAGCAGTACTTC. Translated, it gives CASSQEYRASYEQYF.

The V call is TRBV24-1, the J call TRBJ2-7; D not resolved. The germline V gene has CDR1 KGHDR and CDR2 SFDVKD. The germline V and J ends were trimmed by 4 bases and 1 base, with 10 bases remaining between them. The CDR3 runs 14 residues. CDR3 sequence reads: CATSEGPESYEQYF. DNA of the CDR3: TGTGCCACCAGTGAGGGTCCAGAATCCTACGAGCAGTACTTC.

V is TRBV9 and J is TRBJ2-1; D uncertain. The CDR3 is 12 residues long. CDR1 SGDLS and CDR2 YYNGEE come from the germline V gene. Deletions cut 3 bases from V and 7 bases from J, with 8 bases between. In DNA, the CDR3 is TGTGCCAGCAGCGAGTACGGGAATGAGCAGTTCTTC. It is translated as CASSEYGNEQFF.

The rearrangement uses TRBV2 and TRBJ1-3; D perhaps matches TRBD1 (6 bases). The CDR3 totals 14 residues. The V end was cut by 6 bases, the J end by 2 bases, with 11 bases between. The germline CDR1 and CDR2 sequences are SNHLY and FYNNEI. The CDR3 loop is CASRETGTGNTIYF. The CDR3 region has the DNA TGTGCCAGCAGGGAGACAGGTACTGGAAACACCATATATTTT.

This chain joins TRBV6-1 and TRBJ1-5, with 7 bases that match TRBD1. V was pared by 2 bases and J by 5 bases, with 9 bases of the junction left unmatched. CDR3 length: 16 residues. CDR1 and CDR2 (germline): MNHNS, SASEGT. CDR3 sequence: CASSELVGRGDQPQHF. In nucleotides, the CDR3 is TGTGCCAGCAGTGAACTCGTCGGCAGGGGGGATCAGCCCCAGCATTTT.

With regard to this clone: The identical CDR3 is also encoded by other nucleotide sequences in the sample. The V gene is TRBV18, the J gene TRBJ1-1, with D maybe TRBD1 (5 bases). CDR3 length equals 13 residues. V was shortened by 0 bases and J by 3 bases, with 5 bases between the two germline ends. From germline, CDR1 is KGHSH and CDR2 LQKENI. The CDR3 bases are TGTGCCAGCTCACCACCAGGGGACACTGAAGCTTTCTTT. Its protein product is CASSPPGDTEAFF. The full variable domain, its missing parts supplied by reference TRBV18 and TRBJ1-1, is NAGVMQNPRHLVRRRGQEARLRCSPMKGHSHVYWYRQLPEEGLKFMVYLQKENIIDESGMPKERFSAEFPKEGPSILRIQQVVRGDSAAYFCASSPPGDTEAFFGQGTRLTVV.

This chain links TRBV24-1 with TRBJ2-1; TRBD2 might be the D (13 bases). This CDR3 has 24 amino acids. CDR1 and CDR2 (germline): KGHDR, SFDVKD. V lost 4 bases and J lost 2, with 38 bases in between. In DNA form, the CDR3 reads TGTGCCACCAGTGACCCGGGACAGGGGGCGCGTCGGACTAGCGGGAGCCCTACCTACAATGAGCAGTTCTTC. Translating gives CATSDPGQGARRTSGSPTYNEQFF.

The gene calls are TRBV2 and TRBJ2-1; 7 positions agree with TRBD2. Losses at the gene ends were 1 base for V and 5 bases for J; bases not matched to a gene: 8. The germline gives CDR1 SNHLY, CDR2 FYNNEI. CDR3 length: 16 residues. The CDR3 nucleotides are TGTGCCAGCAGTGAAGGGTGGCTAGCGGTAAACAATGAGCAGTTCTTC. Its translation: CASSEGWLAVNNEQFF.

This clone was seen just once. This sample includes further DNA sequences coding for the same CDR3. The chain has TRBV19 and TRBJ1-5, with unresolved D. The V end lost 0 bases, the J end lost 6 bases, and 6 bases lay between the germline ends. CDR3 length: 13 residues. Germline V CDR1 and CDR2: LNHDA, SQIVND (reference sequence). CDR3 DNA sequence: TGTGCCAGTAGTATAGATGGGCTTCAGCCCCAGCATTTT. Protein: CASSIDGLQPQHF.

The J gene is TRBJ2-7, the V gene TRBV10-2; D might be TRBD1 (6 bases). CDR1 is WSHSY, CDR2 SAAADI, per germline. Trimming removed 5 bases from V and 3 bases from J, with 8 bases in between. There are 12 residues in the CDR3. CDR3 DNA sequence: TGCGCCAGCAGTTGGGACATCTACGAGCAGTACTTC. The encoded protein is CASSWDIYEQYF.

The V gene is TRBV15, the J gene TRBJ2-7; TRBD2 matches 12 bases. This CDR3 spans 19 amino acids. Germline trimming cut 1 base from V and 1 base from J; bases unmatched to any gene: 11. In germline, CDR1 is LNHNV, CDR2 YYDKDF (reference sequence). The CDR3 is CATSRVRRTSGISSYEQYF. The CDR3 DNA reads as TGTGCCACCAGCAGAGTACGGCGGACTAGCGGGATTAGTTCCTACGAGCAGTACTTC.

The CDR3, as DNA: TGTGCCAGCAGTTCCTGGGCCTTGGCCAACGTCCTGACTTTC. Its protein product is CASSSWALANVLTF. The chain carries TRBV27 and TRBJ2-6; D gene unclear. With 4 bases removed from V and 6 bases from J, the gap between germline ends came to 10 bases. The germline V gene encodes CDR1 MNHEY and CDR2 SMNVEV (reference sequence). The CDR3 is made up of 14 amino acids.

This chain joins TRBV13 and TRBJ1-2; 7 nucleotides agree with TRBD1. V lost 5 bases, J lost 8 bases, and 14 bases stayed unmatched. This CDR3 is built from 15 residues. Germline CDR1 reads PRHDT; CDR2 reads FYEKMQ (reference sequence). The CDR3 coding sequence is TGTGCCAGCAGCCTTCGGGACAGTGGGGTAAGCGGCTACACCTTC. Translating it yields CASSLRDSGVSGYTF.

J is TRBJ2-3 and V is TRBV6-5, with 7 bases fitting TRBD2. The CDR3 has 14 residues. The germline V gene encodes CDR1 MNHEY and CDR2 SVGAGI. V shed 6 bases, J shed 2 bases, and the junction held 5 bases outside the gene matches. The CDR3 coding sequence is TGTGCCAGCAGCGGTAGCGGGTACACAGATACGCAGTATTTT. Its protein product is CASSGSGYTDTQYF.

The chain recombines TRBV24-1 with TRBJ2-3; 7 nucleotides align to TRBD2. The CDR3 length is 16 residues. The ends lost 0 bases at V and 6 bases at J; junction bases unmatched: 8. Germline lookup yields CDR1 KGHDR and CDR2 SFDVKD. The CDR3 nucleotides are TGTGCCACCAGTGATTTGAGGGACGGGAGGTGGGATACGCAGTATTTT. Residues: CATSDLRDGRWDTQYF.

The chain links TRBV5-8 to TRBJ1-2; unclear D gene. V was cut by 1 base and J by 5 bases, with 6 bases left in between. Germline assignment: CDR1 SGHTS and CDR2 YDEGEE. The length of the CDR3 is 12 residues. In DNA form, the CDR3 reads TGTGCCAGCAGCTTGAGGTCGTATGGCTACACCTTC. Translating it yields CASSLRSYGYTF.

The genes are TRBV6-5 and TRBJ1-2; TRBD1 aligns across 8 bases. This CDR3 region has 12 residues. Germline assignment: CDR1 MNHEY and CDR2 SVGAGI. V lost 6 bases and J lost 5; bases outside the gene matches: 2. CDR3 protein: CASRGDRYGYTF. CDR3 nucleotides: TGTGCCAGCAGGGGGGACAGGTATGGCTACACCTTC.

The CDR3 region is CASSPGTSNTEAFF. The CDR3 DNA sequence: TGTGCCAGCAGTCCCGGGACCTCTAACACTGAAGCTTTCTTT. The chain couples TRBV2 to TRBJ1-1; possibly TRBD1 for D (5 bases). Germline CDR1 SNHLY, CDR2 FYNNEI. V lost 5 bases and J lost 2, with 12 bases in between. The CDR3 loop spans 14 amino acids.

CDR3 sequence: CAWSASSPYEQYF. CDR3 sequence (DNA): TGTGCCTGGAGCGCCTCGAGTCCCTACGAGCAGTACTTC. The chain employs TRBV30 and TRBJ2-7, with D uncertain. Germline CDR1 GTSNPN, CDR2 SVGIG (reference sequence). The CDR3 has 13 amino acids. With 3 bases removed from V and 2 bases from J, the gap between germline ends came to 11 bases. Based on the CDR3 plus reference TRBV30 and TRBJ2-7, the full variable domain is SQTIHQWPATLVQPVGSPLSLECTVEGTSNPNLYWYRQAAGRGLQLLFYSVGIGQISSEVPQNLSASRPQDRQFILSSKKLLLSDSGFYLCAWSASSPYEQYFGPGTRLTVT.

V is TRBV19 and J is TRBJ1-3; maybe TRBD1 (6 bases). V lost 3 bases, J lost 0 bases, and 18 bases lay in between. The CDR3 loop spans 18 amino acids. Germline assignment: CDR1 LNHDA and CDR2 SQIVND (reference sequence). The CDR3 sequence: CASSMRGGPLSSGNTIYF. DNA of the CDR3: TGTGCCAGTAGTATGAGAGGGGGACCCTTGAGCTCTGGAAACACCATATATTTT.

J is TRBJ2-2 and V is TRBV27, with D uncertain. Trimming pared 3 bases from V and 0 bases from J, leaving 11 bases between. The CDR3 sequence is 16 residues long. Germline V gives CDR1 MNHEY, CDR2 SMNVEV (reference sequence). DNA of the CDR3: TGTGCCAGCAGTTTTTTGGTCAGCTCGAACACCGGGGAGCTGTTTTTT. Its translation: CASSFLVSSNTGELFF.